These T cell receptor beta chains were read from a single sample in a study of shared clonotypes between healthy human individuals. Using immunoSEQ multiplex PCR, the repertoire was profiled, and TCRdb retains in-frame clones only, with some absent. The sample has 1,500,000 or so clones; 96% are singletons. Sequencing was done on a sample of naive CD4+ T cells sorted from blood. The source is a man aged 25-45 years in good health. CDR3s include the opening cysteine and the closing phenylalanine or tryptophan. The D gene is left open where the match is weak. Clone size is stated in some rows and not others, as once, few, many or a class when expanded.

CDR3 protein: CASSLGQGRLGYTF
CDR3 DNA: TGTGCCAGCAGCTTGGGACAGGGGAGGTTGGGCTACACCTTC
J gene: TRBJ1-2
V gene: TRBV5-4
D gene: TRBD1
clone size: once

CDR3 protein: CASSPGTSEFHEQYF
CDR3 DNA: TGTGCCAGCAGTCCTGGGACTAGCGAGTTCCACGAGCAGTACTTC
J gene: TRBJ2-7
V gene: TRBV27
D gene: TRBD2
clone size: .

CDR3 protein: CASSQGLAGGNSYEQYF
CDR3 DNA: TGCGCCAGCAGCCAAGGACTAGCGGGAGGGAACTCCTACGAGCAGTACTTC
J gene: TRBJ2-7
V gene: TRBV4-3
D gene: TRBD2
clone size: once

CDR3 protein: CARYEQGLLRSEKLFF
CDR3 DNA: TGTGCCAGATATGAACAGGGTTTATTGAGGAGTGAAAAACTGTTTTTT
J gene: TRBJ1-4
V gene: TRBV6-4
D gene: .
clone size: .

CDR3 protein: CASSPNSGRQETQYF
CDR3 DNA: TGTGCCAGCTCACCAAATAGCGGGAGACAAGAGACCCAGTACTTC
J gene: TRBJ2-5
V gene: TRBV18
D gene: TRBD2
clone size: once

CDR3 protein: CASSRKAALPPSYEQYF
CDR3 DNA: TGTGCCAGCAGCCGAAAGGCAGCGCTTCCCCCCTCCTACGAGCAGTACTTC
J gene: TRBJ2-7
V gene: TRBV5-8
D gene: .
clone size: .

CDR3 protein: CASSFQGAHTEAFF
CDR3 DNA: TGCGCCAGCAGCTTCCAGGGGGCGCACACTGAAGCTTTCTTT
J gene: TRBJ1-1
V gene: TRBV5-1
D gene: TRBD1
clone size: .

CDR3 protein: CASSLALRQSDTEAFF
CDR3 DNA: TGTGCCAGCAGCTTGGCCCTAAGACAGAGTGACACTGAAGCTTTCTTT
J gene: TRBJ1-1
V gene: TRBV5-5
D gene: .
clone size: .

CDR3 protein: CASSASTGIVGYF
CDR3 DNA: TGTGCCAGCAGTGCCAGTACAGGGATCGTTGGGTACTTC
J gene: TRBJ2-7
V gene: TRBV25-1
D gene: .
clone size: .

CDR3 protein: CASSPGLAGAAEQFF
CDR3 DNA: TGTGCCAGCAGCCCCGGACTAGCGGGAGCTGCTGAGCAGTTCTTC
J gene: TRBJ2-1
V gene: TRBV7-6
D gene: TRBD2
clone size: .

CDR3 protein: CASSVAGSWNSGANVLTF
CDR3 DNA: TGTGCCAGCAGCGTAGCCGGAAGCTGGAACTCTGGGGCCAACGTCCTGACTTTC
J gene: TRBJ2-6
V gene: TRBV9
D gene: .
clone size: .

CDR3 protein: CASSSHRTDYNEQFF
CDR3 DNA: TGTGCCAGCTCCTCTCATAGGACGGATTACAATGAGCAGTTCTTC
J gene: TRBJ2-1
V gene: TRBV2
D gene: .
clone size: .

CDR3 protein: CASIQGLGQPQHF
CDR3 DNA: TGTGCCAGCATTCAGGGATTGGGTCAGCCCCAGCATTTT
J gene: TRBJ1-5
V gene: TRBV5-8
D gene: .
clone size: .

CDR3 protein: CASSVDFSYNEQFF
CDR3 DNA: TGTGCCAGCAGTGTCGACTTCTCCTACAATGAGCAGTTCTTC
J gene: TRBJ2-1
V gene: TRBV2
D gene: .
clone size: once